One sample yielded the 27 T cell receptor beta chains listed below, sequenced in a study of shared clonotypes between healthy human individuals. Libraries were prepared by immunoSEQ multiplex PCR; TCRdb keeps only in-frame clonotypes and omits some of them. The top ten hold roughly 1% of the sample, which has millions of clones, about 95% seen once. In the naive CD8 group, cells lacked CD45RO and were positively selected for CCR7, so terminally differentiated effector memory CD45RA+ cells were left out. The sequencing sample was made of naive CD8+ T cells sorted from blood. The receptors were gathered from a man younger than 35 in good health.

The chain combines TRBV4-3 with TRBJ2-3; 14 positions agree with TRBD2. V lost 6 bases and J lost 2; bases outside the gene matches: 7. Germline CDR1 is LGHNA and CDR2 is YSLEER. The CDR3 totals 17 residues. CDR3 in amino acids: CASSPGTSGSDTDTQYF. The DNA of the CDR3 is TGCGCCAGCAGTCCTGGGACTAGCGGGAGTGACACAGATACGCAGTATTTT.

The J gene is TRBJ2-5, the V gene TRBV7-8; D gene ambiguous. The V and J ends lost 1 base and 2 bases respectively, with 14 bases between them. This CDR3 has 16 amino acids. The germline CDR1 and CDR2 sequences are SGHVS and FQNEAQ. CDR3 loop: CASSLEFWTEQETQYF. The CDR3, as DNA: TGTGCCAGCAGCTTAGAGTTCTGGACGGAACAAGAGACCCAGTACTTC.

The chain employs TRBV4-3 and TRBJ2-1; D ambiguous. This CDR3 has 13 residues. V lost 0 bases to trimming and J lost 6 bases, with 6 bases between them. Germline assignment: CDR1 LGHNA and CDR2 YSLEER. DNA for the CDR3: TGCGCCAGCAGCCAAGAAACCGGCAATGAGCAGTTCTTC. Translation gives CASSQETGNEQFF.

The rearrangement uses TRBV5-6 and TRBJ2-7; TRBD2 might be the D (6 bases). The germline V gene has CDR1 SGHDT and CDR2 YYEEEE. This CDR3 is 14 amino acids long. Trimming pared 3 bases from V and 2 bases from J, leaving 12 bases between. The chain's CDR3 is CASSSGLITYEQYF. The DNA of the CDR3 is TGTGCCAGCAGCTCGGGACTTATCACCTACGAGCAGTACTTC.

This chain uses TRBV6-1 with TRBJ2-6; D remains unclear. This CDR3 spans 16 amino acids. Trimming removed 5 bases at V and 0 bases at J, with 11 bases between. Germline V gene data show CDR1 as MNHNS and CDR2 as SASEGT. For the CDR3, the DNA is TGTGCCAGCAGTCAAGGACGGCTCTCTGGGGCCAACGTCCTGACTTTC. Translation gives CASSQGRLSGANVLTF.

This chain connects TRBV30 to TRBJ1-5; D is ambiguous. Germline V gene data show CDR1 as GTSNPN and CDR2 as SVGIG (reference sequence). CDR3 length: 13 residues. The germline V and J ends were trimmed by 4 bases and 3 bases, with 10 bases remaining between them. CDR3 coding DNA: TGTGCCTGGACCCAGTGGGCCAATCAGCCCCAGCATTTT. Its protein is CAWTQWANQPQHF.

The chain is built from TRBV9 and TRBJ2-7, with D possibly TRBD1 on 6 matching bases. The CDR3 has 15 amino acids. V gave up 3 bases and J gave up 0 bases, with 13 bases separating them. The germline gives CDR1 SGDLS, CDR2 YYNGEE. The CDR3 coding sequence is TGTGCCAGCAGCGCCGCAGGGGCGCCCTCCTACGAGCAGTACTTC. Translating gives CASSAAGAPSYEQYF.

Points on this clone: Mismatch with germline at one junction end may stem from a read error. The chain carries TRBV7-7 and TRBJ2-3; D is unresolved. CDR1 and CDR2 (germline): SSHAT, FNYEAQ (reference sequence). CDR3 length: 15 amino acids. CDR3 amino acids: CASSSRDECTDTQYF. CDR3 in DNA: TGTGCTAGCAGCTCGAGAGACGAATGCACAGATACGCAGTATTTT. The full variable domain, in which reference TRBV7-7 and TRBJ2-3 provide the parts outside the CDR3, is GAGVSQSPRYKVTKRGQDVTLRCDPISSHATLYWYQQALGQGPEFLTYFNYEAQPDKSGLPSDRFSAERPEGSISTLTIQRTEQRDSAMYRCASSSRDECTDTQYFGPGTRLTVL.

The rearrangement joins TRBV6-6 to TRBJ2-7; D unresolved. From germline, CDR1 is MNHNY and CDR2 SVGAGI (reference sequence). V was shortened by 0 bases and J by 5 bases, with 14 bases between the two germline ends. The length of the CDR3 is 15 residues. CDR3 in amino acids: CASSYSMAARNEQYF. The DNA for the CDR3 is TGTGCCAGCAGTTACTCGATGGCAGCGAGGAACGAGCAGTACTTC.

The chain has TRBV19 and TRBJ1-5, with TRBD1 as a possible D gene (6 bases). The V end lost 3 bases, the J end lost 7 bases, and 10 bases lay between the germline ends. The germline gives CDR1 LNHDA, CDR2 SQIVND (reference sequence). The CDR3 sequence is 13 residues long. CDR3: CASSISGDQPQHF. The CDR3 nucleotides are TGTGCCAGTAGTATCTCAGGGGACCAGCCCCAGCATTTT.

The rearrangement joins TRBV5-1 to TRBJ1-6; 9 nucleotides match TRBD1. V shed 3 bases, J shed 10 bases, and the junction held 11 bases outside the gene matches. Germline lookup yields CDR1 SGHRS and CDR2 YFSETQ. The CDR3 runs to 16 residues. The CDR3 DNA follows: TGCGCCAGCAGCTCGGACAGGGGACGTTTATTGTCACCCCTCCACTTT. This codes for CASSSDRGRLLSPLHF. The whole variable domain, remainder taken from reference TRBV5-1 and TRBJ1-6, is KAGVTQTPRYLIKTRGQQVTLSCSPISGHRSVSWYQQTPGQGLQFLFEYFSETQRNKGNFPGRFSGRQFSNSRSEMNVSTLELGDSALYLCASSSDRGRLLSPLHFGNGTRLTVT.

This chain connects TRBV27 to TRBJ1-2; no clear D gene. CDR1 MNHEY and CDR2 SMNVEV come from the germline V gene (reference sequence). The CDR3 runs to 14 residues. V was trimmed by 0 bases and J by 8 bases, leaving 13 bases between them. The DNA of the CDR3 is TGTGCCAGCAGTTTATCGGGAGGGCCTAGGGGCTACACCTTC. Its translation is CASSLSGGPRGYTF.

This clone was recorded once. The chain recombines TRBV19 with TRBJ2-3, with D possibly being TRBD1 (5 bases). Trimming stripped 3 bases from V and 2 bases from J, with 18 bases between. The CDR3 is 17 residues long. Germline V gives CDR1 LNHDA, CDR2 SQIVND (reference sequence). CDR3 sequence: CASSMSVIRGTTDTQYF. CDR3 DNA: TGTGCCAGTAGTATGTCGGTGATAAGGGGAACCACAGATACGCAGTATTTT.

The rearrangement joins TRBV4-1 to TRBJ2-4; D remains unclear. V gave up 1 base and J gave up 3 bases, with 13 bases separating them. This CDR3 region has 16 residues. Germline CDR1 MGHRA, CDR2 YSYEKL. CDR3 nucleotides: TGCGCCAGCAGCCAAGGCCGTGGGGTTGACAAAAACATTCAGTACTTC. This encodes CASSQGRGVDKNIQYF.

This chain uses TRBV2 with TRBJ2-4; no firm D call. Trimming left V 3 bases short and J 5 bases short, with 11 bases between. Germline CDR1 and CDR2: SNHLY and FYNNEI. This CDR3 is 14 amino acids long. The CDR3 nucleotides read TGTGCCAGCAGTGATTCCGAGTCACAAAACATTCAGTACTTC. Its translation is CASSDSESQNIQYF.

The chain carries TRBV4-1 and TRBJ2-1, with D uncertain. V was shortened by 3 bases and J by 8 bases, with 8 bases between the two germline ends. The germline V gene has CDR1 MGHRA and CDR2 YSYEKL. The CDR3 is 12 amino acids. The CDR3 sequence: CASSHPPHEQFF. In DNA, the CDR3 is TGCGCCAGCAGCCACCCCCCCCATGAGCAGTTCTTC.

CDR3 amino acids: CASGDNQPQHF. The DNA of the CDR3 is TGTGCCAGCGGTGACAATCAGCCCCAGCATTTT. The J gene is TRBJ1-5, the V gene TRBV6-6; D not certain. In germline, CDR1 is MNHNY, CDR2 SVGAGI (reference sequence). V lost 8 bases to trimming and J lost 3 bases, with 5 bases between them. The CDR3 is 11 residues long.

The chain has TRBV15 and TRBJ1-5, with no clear D. CDR1 is LNHNV, CDR2 YYDKDF, per germline (reference sequence). Trimming stripped 8 bases from V and 5 bases from J, with 19 bases between. The CDR3 covers 15 residues. CDR3 DNA: TGTGCCACCCATAAGGGTGACGGATTAGATCAGCCCCAGCATTTT. Amino acids: CATHKGDGLDQPQHF.

The chain couples TRBV19 to TRBJ1-1, with 7 bases fitting TRBD1. This CDR3 has 16 amino acids. J lost 0 bases, V lost 0 bases, and 4 bases had no gene match. Germline CDR1 is LNHDA and CDR2 is SQIVND (reference sequence). The CDR3 nucleotides read TGTGCCAGTAGTATAGACCCACAGGGGATGAACACTGAAGCTTTCTTT. This gives the protein CASSIDPQGMNTEAFF. Based on the CDR3 plus reference TRBV19 and TRBJ1-1, the full variable domain is DGGITQSPKYLFRKEGQNVTLSCEQNLNHDAMYWYRQDPGQGLRLIYYSQIVNDFQKGDIAEGYSVSREKKESFPLTVTSAQKNPTAFYLCASSIDPQGMNTEAFFGQGTRLTVV.

This sequence joins TRBV7-6 and TRBJ2-1; D might be TRBD1 or TRBD2, each matching 5 bases. Trimming shortened V by 1 base and J by 4 bases, and 14 bases separated the two germline ends. Germline V lookup: CDR1 SGHVS, CDR2 FNYEAQ. The CDR3 loop spans 16 amino acids. CDR3 region: CASSLEAGTNYNEQFF. CDR3 coding DNA: TGTGCCAGCAGCTTAGAGGCCGGGACGAATTACAATGAGCAGTTCTTC.

The genes are TRBV6-1 and TRBJ2-3; D is unclear. Germline CDR1 is MNHNS and CDR2 is SASEGT. The CDR3 sequence is 13 residues long. Trimming cost V 8 bases and J 9 bases, with 18 bases left between them. The CDR3 sequence: CASSLAASYTQYF. In DNA form, the CDR3 reads TGTGCCAGCTCCCTTGCGGCGTCGTACACGCAGTATTTT.

The chain recombines TRBV19 with TRBJ2-3; D gene ambiguous. CDR3 size: 15 residues. CDR1 is LNHDA, CDR2 SQIVND, per germline (reference sequence). V lost 2 bases, J lost 4 bases, and 13 bases lay in between. The CDR3 loop reads CASSILATEADTQYF. The CDR3, as DNA: TGTGCCAGTAGTATATTGGCAACCGAGGCAGATACGCAGTATTTT.

The chain employs TRBV7-3 and TRBJ2-3; TRBD2 is a possible D gene (6 bases). This CDR3 has 15 residues. V lost 4 bases, J lost 5 bases, and 16 bases lay in between. The V gene's germline CDR1 is SGHTA and CDR2 FQGTGA. The CDR3 region has the DNA TGTGCCAGCAGCTCCATAGCGGACCCTGTAGATACGCAGTATTTT. Its translation: CASSSIADPVDTQYF.

V gene TRBV28 combines with J gene TRBJ2-3; 11 bases agree with TRBD1. Unmatched junction bases numbered 6, after V lost 6 bases and J lost 4 bases. Germline assignment: CDR1 MDHEN and CDR2 SYDVKM. This CDR3 is 15 amino acids long. CDR3: CASRVGQGVADTQYF. CDR3 DNA: TGTGCCAGCAGAGTGGGACAGGGGGTCGCAGATACGCAGTATTTT.

The rearrangement links TRBV19 to TRBJ2-7, with unresolved D. The ends were cut back, 5 bases at V and 1 base at J, with 12 bases in the middle. In germline, CDR1 is LNHDA, CDR2 SQIVND (reference sequence). The CDR3 loop spans 14 amino acids. The CDR3 DNA sequence: TGTGCCAGTAGTTTAAGACATTCTTCCTACGAGCAGTACTTC. This translates into CASSLRHSSYEQYF. Using reference TRBV19 and TRBJ2-7 for the parts outside the CDR3, the full variable domain is DGGITQSPKYLFRKEGQNVTLSCEQNLNHDAMYWYRQDPGQGLRLIYYSQIVNDFQKGDIAEGYSVSREKKESFPLTVTSAQKNPTAFYLCASSLRHSSYEQYFGPGTRLTVT.

This rearrangement joins TRBV7-9 to TRBJ2-1; D not certain. The germline gives CDR1 SEHNR, CDR2 FQNEAQ (reference sequence). The CDR3 is 14 amino acids. V was pared by 5 bases and J by 5 bases, with 13 bases between. DNA of the CDR3: TGTGCCAGCAGCCCCCGACCCTTCGACAATGAGCAGTTCTTC. It encodes CASSPRPFDNEQFF.

V usage is TRBV7-8 and J usage is TRBJ2-5; D not resolved. The V gene's germline CDR1 is SGHVS and CDR2 FQNEAQ. V lost 1 base, J lost 1 base, and 13 bases lay in between. This CDR3 is built from 16 residues. CDR3 in amino acids: CASSLESHSVQETQYF. The DNA for the CDR3 is TGTGCCAGCAGCTTAGAGTCCCACTCCGTCCAAGAGACCCAGTACTTC.